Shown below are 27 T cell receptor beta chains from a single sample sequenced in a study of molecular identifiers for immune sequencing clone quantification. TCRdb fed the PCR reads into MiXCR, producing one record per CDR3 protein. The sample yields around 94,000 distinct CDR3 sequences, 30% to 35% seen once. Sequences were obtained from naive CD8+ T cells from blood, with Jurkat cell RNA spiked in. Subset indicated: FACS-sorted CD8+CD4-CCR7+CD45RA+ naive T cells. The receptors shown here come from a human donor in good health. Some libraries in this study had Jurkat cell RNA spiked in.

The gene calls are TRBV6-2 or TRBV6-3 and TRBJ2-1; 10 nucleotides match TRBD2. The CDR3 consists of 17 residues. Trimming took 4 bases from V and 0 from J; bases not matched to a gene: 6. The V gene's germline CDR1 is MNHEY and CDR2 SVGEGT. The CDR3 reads CASSFTSGMSSYNEQFF. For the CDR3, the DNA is TGTGCCAGCAGTTTTACTAGCGGGATGAGCTCCTACAATGAGCAGTTCTTC.

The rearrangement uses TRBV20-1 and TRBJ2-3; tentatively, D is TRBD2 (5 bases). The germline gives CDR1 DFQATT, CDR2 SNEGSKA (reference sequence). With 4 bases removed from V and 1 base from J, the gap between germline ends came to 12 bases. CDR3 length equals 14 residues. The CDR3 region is CSAKDEEGTDTQYF. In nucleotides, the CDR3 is TGCAGTGCTAAAGATGAGGAGGGCACAGATACGCAGTATTTT.

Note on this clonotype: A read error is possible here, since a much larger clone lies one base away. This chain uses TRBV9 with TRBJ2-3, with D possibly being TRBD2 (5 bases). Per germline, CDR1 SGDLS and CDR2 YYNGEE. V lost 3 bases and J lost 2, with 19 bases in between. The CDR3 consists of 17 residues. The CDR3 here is CASSEDNIAGPTDTQYF. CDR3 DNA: TGTGCCAGCAGCGAAGATAATATCGCGGGCCCCACAGATACGCAGTATTTT.

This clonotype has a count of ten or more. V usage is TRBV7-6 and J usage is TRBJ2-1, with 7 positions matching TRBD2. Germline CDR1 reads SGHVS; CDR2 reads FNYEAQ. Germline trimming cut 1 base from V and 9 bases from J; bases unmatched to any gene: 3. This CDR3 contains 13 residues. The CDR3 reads CASSLGLAVEQFF. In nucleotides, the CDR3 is TGTGCCAGCAGCTTAGGACTAGCAGTTGAGCAGTTCTTC.

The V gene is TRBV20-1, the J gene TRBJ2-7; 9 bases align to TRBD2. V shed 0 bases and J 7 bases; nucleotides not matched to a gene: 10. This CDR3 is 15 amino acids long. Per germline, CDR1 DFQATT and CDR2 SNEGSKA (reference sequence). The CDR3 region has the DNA TGCAGTGCTAGAGATTTCGGACTAGCGCCACGGGAGCAGTACTTC. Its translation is CSARDFGLAPREQYF.

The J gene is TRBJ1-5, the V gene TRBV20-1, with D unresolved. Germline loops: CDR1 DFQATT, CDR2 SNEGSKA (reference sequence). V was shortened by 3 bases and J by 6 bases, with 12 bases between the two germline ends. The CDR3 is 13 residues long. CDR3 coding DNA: TGCAGTGCTAGTTTGGGTTTGGGTCAGCCCCAGCATTTT. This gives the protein CSASLGLGQPQHF.

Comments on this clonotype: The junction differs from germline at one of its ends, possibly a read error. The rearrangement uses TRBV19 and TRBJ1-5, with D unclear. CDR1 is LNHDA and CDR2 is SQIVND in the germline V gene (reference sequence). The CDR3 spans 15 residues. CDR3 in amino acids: CASRQQQDSNQPLHF. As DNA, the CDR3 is TGTGCCAGTAGACAGCAGCAGGATAGCAATCAGCCCCTGCATTTT.

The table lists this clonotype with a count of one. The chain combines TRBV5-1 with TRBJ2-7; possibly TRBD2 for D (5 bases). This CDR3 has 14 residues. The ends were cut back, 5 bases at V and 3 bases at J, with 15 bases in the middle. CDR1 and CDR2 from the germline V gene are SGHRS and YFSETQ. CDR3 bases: TGCGCCAGCAGATCGGACTTAATGTACTACGAGCAGTACTTC. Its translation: CASRSDLMYYEQYF.

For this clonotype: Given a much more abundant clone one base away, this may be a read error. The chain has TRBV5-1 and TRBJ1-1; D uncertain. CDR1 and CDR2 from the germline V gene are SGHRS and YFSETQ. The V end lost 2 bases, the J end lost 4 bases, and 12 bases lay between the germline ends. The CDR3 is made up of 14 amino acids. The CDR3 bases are TGCGCCAGCAGCTTCCGACACCAGACCACTGAAGCTTTCTTT. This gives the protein CASSFRHQTTEAFF. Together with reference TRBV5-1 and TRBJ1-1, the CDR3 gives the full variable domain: KAGVTQTPRYLIKTRGQQVTLSCSPISGHRSVSWYQQTPGQGLQFLFEYFSETQRNKGNFPGRFSGRQFSNSRSEMNVSTLELGDSALYLCASSFRHQTTEAFFGQGTRLTVV.

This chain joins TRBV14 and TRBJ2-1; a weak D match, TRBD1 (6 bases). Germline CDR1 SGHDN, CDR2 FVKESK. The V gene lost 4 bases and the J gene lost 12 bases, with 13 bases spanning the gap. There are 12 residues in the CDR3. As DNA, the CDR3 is TGTGCCAGCAGCCGATCCCTAGGGGGGCAGTTCTTC. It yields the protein CASSRSLGGQFF.

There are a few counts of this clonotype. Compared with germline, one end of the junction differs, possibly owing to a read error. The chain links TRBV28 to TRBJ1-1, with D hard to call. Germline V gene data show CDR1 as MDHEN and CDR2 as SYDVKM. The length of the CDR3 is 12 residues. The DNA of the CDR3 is TGTGCCGGCAGTTTAGGATTGCTGGGAGCTTTCTTT. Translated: CAGSLGLLGAFF.

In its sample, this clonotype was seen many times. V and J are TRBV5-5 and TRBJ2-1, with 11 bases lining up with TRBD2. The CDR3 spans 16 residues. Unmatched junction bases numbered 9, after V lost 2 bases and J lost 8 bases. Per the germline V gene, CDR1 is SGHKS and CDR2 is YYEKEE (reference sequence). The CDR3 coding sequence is TGTGCCAGCAGCTTCATCGGACTAGCGGGTATCTATGAGCAGTTCTTC. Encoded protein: CASSFIGLAGIYEQFF.

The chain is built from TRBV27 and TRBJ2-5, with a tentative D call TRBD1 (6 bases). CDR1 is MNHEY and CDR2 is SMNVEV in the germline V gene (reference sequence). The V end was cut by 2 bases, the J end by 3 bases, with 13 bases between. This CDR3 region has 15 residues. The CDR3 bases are TGTGCCAGCAGTTTAGGTCCGGCAGGGGAAGAGACCCAGTACTTC. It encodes CASSLGPAGEETQYF.

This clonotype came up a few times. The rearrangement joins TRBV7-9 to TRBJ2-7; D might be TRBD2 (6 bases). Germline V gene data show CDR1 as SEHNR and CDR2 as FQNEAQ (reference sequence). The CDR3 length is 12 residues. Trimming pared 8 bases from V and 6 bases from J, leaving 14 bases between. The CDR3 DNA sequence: TGTGCCAGCGAGCCCATCGGGGGCGAGCAGTACTTC. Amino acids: CASEPIGGEQYF.

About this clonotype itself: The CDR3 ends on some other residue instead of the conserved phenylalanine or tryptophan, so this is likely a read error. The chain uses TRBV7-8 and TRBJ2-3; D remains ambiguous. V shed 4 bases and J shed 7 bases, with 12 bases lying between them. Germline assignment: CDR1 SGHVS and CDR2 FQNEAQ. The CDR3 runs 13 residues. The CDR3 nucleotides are TGTGCCAGCAGCTCCGGCACAAAAAATACGCAGTATTTA. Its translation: CASSSGTKNTQYL.

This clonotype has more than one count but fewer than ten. The CDR3 coding sequence is TGTGCCAGCAGCGTAGGTCTCGAGAGCTCCTACAATGAGCAGTTCTTC. Residues: CASSVGLESSYNEQFF. The genes are TRBV9 and TRBJ2-1; D is unresolved. The germline V gene encodes CDR1 SGDLS and CDR2 YYNGEE. CDR3 length equals 16 residues. Trimming took 0 bases from V and 0 from J, leaving 10 bases between them. The full variable domain, completed using reference TRBV9 and TRBJ2-1, is DSGVTQTPKHLITATGQRVTLRCSPRSGDLSVYWYQQSLDQGLQFLIQYYNGEERAKGNILERFSAQQFPDLHSELNLSSLELGDSALYFCASSVGLESSYNEQFFGPGTRLTVL.

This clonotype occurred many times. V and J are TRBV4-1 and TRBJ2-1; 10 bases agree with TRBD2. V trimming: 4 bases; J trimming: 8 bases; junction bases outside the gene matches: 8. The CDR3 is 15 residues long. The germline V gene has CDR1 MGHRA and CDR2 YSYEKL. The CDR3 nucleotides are TGCGCCAGCAGCCTGGCTAGCGGGAGAGGCGATGAGCAGTTCTTC. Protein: CASSLASGRGDEQFF.

CDR3 sequence: CASSWGLAEHNEQFF. CDR3 nucleotides: TGTGCCAGCAGCTGGGGACTAGCGGAGCACAATGAGCAGTTCTTC. The chain couples TRBV7-2 to TRBJ2-1, with 11 positions matching TRBD2. The germline V gene has CDR1 SGHTA and CDR2 FQGNSA. The junction had 4 bases not matched to a gene; V was cut back by 4 bases and J by 5 bases. The CDR3 runs 15 residues.

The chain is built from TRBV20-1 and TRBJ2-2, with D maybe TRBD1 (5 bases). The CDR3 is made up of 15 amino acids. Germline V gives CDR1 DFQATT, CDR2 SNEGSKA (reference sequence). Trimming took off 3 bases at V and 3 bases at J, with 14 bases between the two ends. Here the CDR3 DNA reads TGCAGTGCTAGCTCTGGCCAGGGCTACACCGGGGAGCTGTTTTTT. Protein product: CSASSGQGYTGELFF.

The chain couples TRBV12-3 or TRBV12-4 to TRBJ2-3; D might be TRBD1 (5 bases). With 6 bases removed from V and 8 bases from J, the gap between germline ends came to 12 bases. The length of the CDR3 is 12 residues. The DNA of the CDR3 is TGTGCCAGCAGAGAAGGGGTTAGTACGCAGTATTTT. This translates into CASREGVSTQYF.

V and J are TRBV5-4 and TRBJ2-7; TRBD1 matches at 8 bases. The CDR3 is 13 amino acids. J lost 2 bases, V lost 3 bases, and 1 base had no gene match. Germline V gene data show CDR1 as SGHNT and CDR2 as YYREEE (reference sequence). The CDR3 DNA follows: TGTGCCAGCAGCTCGGACAGGGCCTACGAGCAGTACTTC. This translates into CASSSDRAYEQYF.

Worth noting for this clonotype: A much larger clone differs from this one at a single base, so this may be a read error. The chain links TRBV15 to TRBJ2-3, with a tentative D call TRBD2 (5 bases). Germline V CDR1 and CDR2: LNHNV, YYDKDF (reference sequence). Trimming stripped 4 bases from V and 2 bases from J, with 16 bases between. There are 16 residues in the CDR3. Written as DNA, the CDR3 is TGTGCCACCAGCATAGCAGCTACTAGTTACACAGATACGCAGTATTTT. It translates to CATSIAATSYTDTQYF.

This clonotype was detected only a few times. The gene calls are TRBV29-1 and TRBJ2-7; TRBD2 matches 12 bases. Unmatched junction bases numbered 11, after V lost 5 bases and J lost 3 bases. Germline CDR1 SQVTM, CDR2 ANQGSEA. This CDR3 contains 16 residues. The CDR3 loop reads CSVRVEGLAGLYEQYF. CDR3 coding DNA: TGCAGCGTTAGAGTTGAGGGACTAGCGGGTCTCTACGAGCAGTACTTC.

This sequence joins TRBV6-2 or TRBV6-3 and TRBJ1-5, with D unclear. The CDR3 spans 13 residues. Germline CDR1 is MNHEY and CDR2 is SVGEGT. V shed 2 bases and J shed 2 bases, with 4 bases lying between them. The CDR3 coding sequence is TGTGCCAGCAGTTACCTGGGCAATCAGCCCCAGCATTTT. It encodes CASSYLGNQPQHF.

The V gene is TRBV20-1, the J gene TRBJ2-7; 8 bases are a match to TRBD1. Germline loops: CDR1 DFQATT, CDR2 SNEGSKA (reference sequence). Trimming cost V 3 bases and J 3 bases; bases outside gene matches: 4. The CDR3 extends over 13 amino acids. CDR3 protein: CSARGQANYEQYF. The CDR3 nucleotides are TGCAGTGCTAGGGGACAGGCCAACTACGAGCAGTACTTC.

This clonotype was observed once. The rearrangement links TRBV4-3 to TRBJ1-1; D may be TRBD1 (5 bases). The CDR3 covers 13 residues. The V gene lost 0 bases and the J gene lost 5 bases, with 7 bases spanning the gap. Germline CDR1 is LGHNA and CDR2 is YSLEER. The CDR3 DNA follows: TGCGCCAGCAGCCAAGACGCAGGGACTGAAGCTTTCTTT. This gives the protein CASSQDAGTEAFF.

The DNA of the CDR3 is TGTGCCAGCAGGCCGACTAGATCCGGCTACAATGAGCAGTTCTTC. Its translation: CASRPTRSGYNEQFF. The gene calls are TRBV27 and TRBJ2-1; a possible D gene is TRBD2 (6 bases). Germline V CDR1 and CDR2: MNHEY, SMNVEV (reference sequence). The length of the CDR3 is 15 residues. With 6 bases removed from V and 3 bases from J, the gap between germline ends came to 15 bases.